The 17 T cell receptor beta chains below were found in one sample sequenced in a study of T cell responses to AZD1222 COVID-19 vaccine. Data came from immunoSEQ multiplex PCR; TCRdb stores just in-frame clones and leaves some out. The profile shows over 150,000 clones, about 91% of them singletons. Source: peripheral blood, taken on day 0 of MenACWY control vaccination. The receptors stem from an adult in good health.

The CDR3 region is CASRPGQGLNTIYF. The CDR3 DNA is TGTGCCAGCAGGCCGGGACAGGGCCTAAACACCATATATTTT. The chain employs TRBV27 and TRBJ1-3; 9 bases are shared with TRBD1. From germline, CDR1 is MNHEY and CDR2 SMNVEV (reference sequence). CDR3 length: 14 amino acids. The V segment lost 6 bases and the J segment 6 bases; nucleotides outside the gene matches: 6.

The rearrangement links TRBV5-1 to TRBJ2-1; 10 nucleotides align to TRBD2. J gave up 6 bases and V 3 bases, and 6 bases lay outside the gene matches. The CDR3 consists of 15 residues. Germline CDR1 and CDR2: SGHRS and YFSETQ. The CDR3 spells CASSSIAGGPNEQFF. In DNA form, the CDR3 reads TGCGCCAGCAGCTCAATAGCGGGAGGTCCCAATGAGCAGTTCTTC.

The chain uses TRBV11-3 and TRBJ1-6, with 7 nucleotides matching TRBD1. Looked up from germline, CDR1 is SGHNT and CDR2 is YENEEA. Trimming took 4 bases from V and 8 from J; bases not matched to a gene: 8. The CDR3 is made up of 15 amino acids. The CDR3 here is CASSSRQGRDSPLHF. The CDR3 DNA is TGTGCCAGCAGCTCGCGACAGGGTCGGGATTCACCCCTCCACTTT.

The genes are TRBV7-2 and TRBJ1-4; D remains ambiguous. Per the germline V gene, CDR1 is SGHTA and CDR2 is FQGNSA. Trimming took off 0 bases at V and 0 bases at J, with 8 bases between the two ends. CDR3 length: 16 residues. The CDR3 spells CASSLAGGATNEKLFF. The DNA of the CDR3 is TGTGCCAGCAGCTTAGCGGGAGGTGCAACTAATGAAAAACTGTTTTTT.

The rearrangement uses TRBV5-1 and TRBJ1-3; no definite D call. Per germline, CDR1 SGHRS and CDR2 YFSETQ. CDR3 length: 15 amino acids. Trimming pared 4 bases from V and 0 bases from J, leaving 11 bases between. CDR3 DNA: TGCGCCAGCAGCGAGGACGGTTTCTCTGGAAACACCATATATTTT. Protein sequence: CASSEDGFSGNTIYF.

The chain carries TRBV27 and TRBJ2-7, with TRBD1 matching over 9 bases. Germline V gene data show CDR1 as MNHEY and CDR2 as SMNVEV (reference sequence). Trimming cost V 7 bases and J 1 base; bases outside gene matches: 8. This CDR3 spans 15 amino acids. CDR3 nucleotide sequence: TGTGCCAGCACCCTTCGTGGGACAGGGTCCTACGAGCAGTACTTC. Its protein is CASTLRGTGSYEQYF.

DNA of the CDR3: TGCGCCAGCAGCCAAACAGGGCTCACTGAAGCTTTCTTT. This encodes CASSQTGLTEAFF. The genes are TRBV4-3 and TRBJ1-1, with D perhaps matching TRBD1 (6 bases). The CDR3 is 13 amino acids. Germline assignment: CDR1 LGHNA and CDR2 YSLEER. The V end lost 2 bases, the J end lost 4 bases, and 8 bases lay between the germline ends.

The genes are TRBV30 and TRBJ1-3; 7 positions match TRBD1. CDR3 size: 13 residues. Germline CDR1 is GTSNPN and CDR2 is SVGIG (reference sequence). Trimming cost V 4 bases and J 2 bases; bases outside gene matches: 2. For the CDR3, the DNA is TGTGCCTGGACTACAGGGGCTGGAAACACCATATATTTT. As protein: CAWTTGAGNTIYF.

The rearrangement joins TRBV6-5 to TRBJ1-2; 7 bases fit TRBD1. The J segment lost 6 bases and the V segment lost 2 bases, leaving 0 bases of the junction unmatched. CDR1 is MNHEY and CDR2 is SVGAGI in the germline V gene. The CDR3 spans 12 residues. This CDR3 reads CASSYQGDGYTF. CDR3 nucleotide sequence: TGTGCCAGCAGTTACCAGGGGGATGGCTACACCTTC.

The chain is built from TRBV9 and TRBJ2-1; a weak D match, TRBD2 (6 bases). CDR3 size: 12 residues. From germline, CDR1 is SGDLS and CDR2 YYNGEE. V was shortened by 2 bases and J by 9 bases, with 9 bases between the two germline ends. The CDR3, as DNA: TGTGCCAGCAGCGTTGGCGGGGCTGAGCAGTTCTTC. This sequence encodes CASSVGGAEQFF.

This rearrangement joins TRBV7-9 to TRBJ1-1, with 8 bases matching TRBD1. This CDR3 has 15 amino acids. J gave up 1 base and V 5 bases, and 6 bases lay outside the gene matches. Germline-derived CDR1 and CDR2 are SEHNR and FQNEAQ (reference sequence). CDR3 in amino acids: CASSPETGANTEAFF. The CDR3 region has the DNA TGTGCCAGCAGCCCAGAGACAGGGGCGAACACTGAAGCTTTCTTT.

V usage is TRBV19 and J usage is TRBJ1-5, with a tentative D call TRBD1 (5 bases). CDR3 length: 15 residues. The ends were cut back, 3 bases at V and 4 bases at J, with 13 bases in the middle. The V gene's germline CDR1 is LNHDA and CDR2 SQIVND (reference sequence). The CDR3 loop is CASSMDRDLNQPQHF. In DNA, the CDR3 is TGTGCCAGTAGTATGGATAGGGACCTTAATCAGCCCCAGCATTTT.

This clone was seen just once. The V call is TRBV7-2, the J call TRBJ1-5; D call uncertain. CDR3 length: 15 amino acids. V lost 3 bases to trimming and J lost 0 bases, with 9 bases between them. Germline loops: CDR1 SGHTA, CDR2 FQGNSA. CDR3 in amino acids: CASSLGRHSNQPQHF. The CDR3 DNA follows: TGTGCCAGCAGCTTGGGCAGGCATAGCAATCAGCCCCAGCATTTT. The whole variable domain, filled in from reference TRBV7-2 and TRBJ1-5, reads GAGVSQSPSNKVTEKGKDVELRCDPISGHTALYWYRQSLGQGLEFLIYFQGNSAPDKSGLPSDRFSAERTGGSVSTLTIQRTQQEDSAVYLCASSLGRHSNQPQHFGDGTRLSIL.

V usage is TRBV3-1 (or the pseudogene TRBV3-2) and J usage is TRBJ2-7; 9 positions agree with TRBD2. This CDR3 region has 16 residues. With 3 bases clipped from V and 3 bases from J, the junction kept 9 bases outside the gene matches. Germline CDR1 reads LGHDT; CDR2 reads YNNKEL (reference sequence). The CDR3 nucleotides are TGTGCCAGCAGCCACCGAGGGACTAGCTCTCGCTACGAGCAGTACTTC. The encoded protein is CASSHRGTSSRYEQYF.

The chain uses TRBV19 and TRBJ2-7; D is uncertain. Trimming shortened V by 4 bases and J by 0 bases, and 10 bases separated the two germline ends. The germline V gene has CDR1 LNHDA and CDR2 SQIVND (reference sequence). The CDR3 extends over 14 amino acids. CDR3 sequence (DNA): TGTGCCAGTAGTACAGGCCTTAGCTCCTACGAGCAGTACTTC. Its protein product is CASSTGLSSYEQYF.

This clone was found a few times. The J gene is TRBJ2-7, the V gene TRBV7-8; D might be TRBD1 (5 bases). Trimming removed 7 bases from V and 2 bases from J, with 15 bases in between. Germline V lookup: CDR1 SGHVS, CDR2 FQNEAQ. This CDR3 is built from 14 residues. CDR3 DNA: TGTGCCAGCACCGAGCAGGGCGGACCCTACGAGCAGTACTTC. Translation: CASTEQGGPYEQYF.

V gene TRBV7-8 combines with J gene TRBJ2-2; tentative D call: TRBD2 (6 bases). The CDR3 runs to 16 residues. Trimming took 2 bases from V and 4 from J, leaving 14 bases between them. CDR1 and CDR2 from the germline V gene are SGHVS and FQNEAQ. In nucleotides, the CDR3 is TGTGCCAGCAGCTTAATGACGGGAGCGATCACCGGGGAGCTGTTTTTT. It encodes CASSLMTGAITGELFF.